The rows below give T cell receptor beta chains drawn from one sample of a study of cytomegalovirus exposure and HLA in healthy donors. Profiling relied on immunoSEQ multiplex PCR, and the TCRdb table lists in-frame clones only, not all of them. This table holds about 94,000 clones, more than 65% found once. What was sequenced was PBMCs. The receptors stem from a human donor in good health. Both conserved end residues are part of each CDR3. The order of the fields is J gene, D gene, V gene, clone size, CDR3 DNA, CDR3 protein. The D gene is left open where the match is weak. Clone size is given for some rows only: seen once, a few or many times, or a class if the clone is expanded.

TRBJ2-1 TRBD1 TRBV7-7 - TGTGCCAGCAGCCCAGGGGGCGCCTACAATGAGCAGTTCTTC CASSPGGAYNEQFF
TRBJ1-1 - TRBV7-2 - TGTGCCAGCAGCTTAAGCCTTCGGGTGAACACTGAAGCTTTCTTT CASSLSLRVNTEAFF
TRBJ1-2 - TRBV7-9 - TGTGCCAGCAGCTCGCCGATGGGCAAAGGCTACACCTTC CASSSPMGKGYTF
TRBJ1-2 - TRBV19 - TGTGCCAGTAGTATATCGGGGGTTGGCTACACCTTC CASSISGVGYTF
TRBJ2-5 TRBD1 TRBV7-3 - TGTGCCAGCAGTCAAGGGGGCCGCTCGCTGGAGACCCAGTACTTC CASSQGGRSLETQYF
TRBJ1-5 - TRBV4-1 few TGCGCCAGCAGCCTTTGGACAACTAGCAATCAGCCCCAGCATTTT CASSLWTTSNQPQHF
TRBJ1-1 - TRBV20-1 - TGCAGTGCTAAAGGGGGCACTGAAGCTTTCTTT CSAKGGTEAFF
TRBJ2-5 TRBD2 TRBV15 - TGTGCCACCAGGATTCTTGCGGGAGGGGAGACCCAGTACTTC CATRILAGGETQYF
TRBJ2-1 - TRBV4-3 once TGCGCCAGCAGCCAAGAGTTAAGCGTTAATGAGCAGTTCTTC CASSQELSVNEQFF
TRBJ1-4 TRBD1 TRBV5-6 - TGTGCCAGCAGCCTCGGGACAGCCCTTGAAAAACTGTTTTTT CASSLGTALEKLFF
TRBJ2-1 - TRBV7-7 - TGTGCCAGCAGCTTAGCCCCGACAGGTCAGAGTGAGCAGTTCTTC CASSLAPTGQSEQFF
TRBJ2-5 - TRBV28 - TGTGCCAGCAGCCCGCGGGGCGGCCAGGGTGAGACCCAGTACTTC CASSPRGGQGETQYF
TRBJ2-2 - TRBV14 - TGTGCCAGCAGCCAAGACGAGGCCAGGGTGTGGGCCGGGGAGCTGTTTTTT CASSQDEARVWAGELFF
TRBJ1-4 - TRBV6-4 - TGTGCCAGCAGTGACTCGGGCCCCAAACATGAAAAACTGTTTTTT CASSDSGPKHEKLFF
TRBJ2-7 TRBD2 TRBV28 - TGTGCCAGCAGTCTACCAGCGGGAGGATTCTACGAGCAGTACTTC CASSLPAGGFYEQYF
TRBJ1-6 - TRBV30 - TGTGCCTGGAGTGCAGGAACCCTCTCACCCCTCCACTTT CAWSAGTLSPLHF
TRBJ2-4 - TRBV4-2 - TGTGCCAGCAGCCAAGATCGATCGAGAAACAGGGCGAAGGGAAACATTCAGTACTTC CASSQDRSRNRAKGNIQYF
TRBJ1-2 - TRBV15 - TGTGCCACCAGCCCCGGGGGGAGGACGAACTATGGCTACACCTTC CATSPGGRTNYGYTF
TRBJ2-7 - TRBV11-1 - TGTGCCAGCAGCTTAACCCAAGGACTTTTTGGGCAGTACTTC CASSLTQGLFGQYF
TRBJ1-4 - TRBV29-1 - TGCAGCGTTGGTGGCGGGGCAGGTGGTAATGAAAAACTGTTTTTT CSVGGGAGGNEKLFF
TRBJ2-7 - TRBV6-5 - TGTGCCACCCGCGGGGAGGTGAGGGGCTACGAGCAGTACTTC CATRGEVRGYEQYF
TRBJ2-7 - TRBV19 - TGTGCCAGTAGTCTGGCAGGGGAGCACGAGCAGTACTTC CASSLAGEHEQYF
TRBJ2-2 TRBD2 TRBV6-1 - TGTGCCAGCAGTCGGACTAGCGGGCCTACCGGGGAGCTGTTTTTT CASSRTSGPTGELFF
TRBJ1-2 - TRBV28 - TGTGCCAGCAGTTGGGGGGGCGGCTATGGCTACACCTTC CASSWGGGYGYTF
TRBJ1-1 - TRBV18 - TGTGCCAGCTCAGACACACGCTGGAGGGGTGAAGCTTTCTTT CASSDTRWRGEAFF
TRBJ2-5 TRBD2 TRBV7-7 - TGTGCTAGCAGCTACAGTGGGAGGGAAGGGACCCAGTACTTC CASSYSGREGTQYF
TRBJ2-3 - TRBV7-2 - TGTGCCAGCAGCTTAGGCGGCACAGATACGCAGTATTTT CASSLGGTDTQYF
TRBJ2-7 TRBD2 TRBV28 - TGTGCCAGCAGTCCTCCCTCGGGACTAGCGGCCTACGAGCAGTACTTC CASSPPSGLAAYEQYF
TRBJ1-1 - TRBV18 - TGTGCCAGCTCTCTCCAGGCGGGGGCCATGAACACTGAAGCTTTCTTT CASSLQAGAMNTEAFF
TRBJ2-3 TRBD2 TRBV28 - TGTGCCAGCAGTTTACCAGCGGGAGGGCCCACAGATACGCAGTATTTT CASSLPAGGPTDTQYF
TRBJ1-4 - TRBV7-2 - TGTGCCAGCAGCTTACAGGGCTCAACTAATGAAAAACTGTTTTTT CASSLQGSTNEKLFF
TRBJ2-1 - TRBV20-1 - TGCAGTCATGCAGGGTATGAGCAGTTCTTC CSHAGYEQFF
TRBJ1-2 TRBD1 TRBV5-5 - TGTGCCAGCAGCGGTCGACAGGGCGGCTACACCTTC CASSGRQGGYTF
TRBJ2-1 - TRBV13 - TGTGCCAGCAGCTTTTTGGGGCGTTCAAATGAGCAGTTCTTC CASSFLGRSNEQFF
TRBJ2-1 TRBD1 TRBV5-1 - TGCGCCAGCAGCTTACGGACAGGGAACTACAATGAGCAGTTCTTC CASSLRTGNYNEQFF
TRBJ2-2 - TRBV27 - TGTGCCAGCAGTTACTCCCTGACATGGGTCACCGGGGAGCTGTTTTTT CASSYSLTWVTGELFF
TRBJ1-2 - TRBV28 - TGTGCCAGCACTGATGGGAGGGACCGTGGCTACACCTTC CASTDGRDRGYTF
TRBJ2-2 TRBD2 TRBV7-3 - TGTGCCAGCAGCCCCCCCAGCGGGAGCGTCACCGGGGAGCTGTTTTTT CASSPPSGSVTGELFF